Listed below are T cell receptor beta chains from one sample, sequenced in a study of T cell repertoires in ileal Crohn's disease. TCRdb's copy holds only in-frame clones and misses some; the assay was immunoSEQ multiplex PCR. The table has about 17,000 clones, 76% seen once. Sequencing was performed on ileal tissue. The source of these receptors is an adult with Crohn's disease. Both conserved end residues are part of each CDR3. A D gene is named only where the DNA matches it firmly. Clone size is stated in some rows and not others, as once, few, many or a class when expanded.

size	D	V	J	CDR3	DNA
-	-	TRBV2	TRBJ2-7	CASARQPSYEQYF	TGTGCCAGCGCTCGACAGCCCAGCTACGAGCAGTACTTC
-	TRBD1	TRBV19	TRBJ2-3	CASSRGQGNTDTQYF	TGTGCCAGTAGTAGGGGACAGGGAAACACAGATACGCAGTATTTT
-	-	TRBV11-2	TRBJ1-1	CASSVTEMNTEAFF	TGTGCCAGCAGCGTGACAGAAATGAACACTGAAGCTTTCTTT
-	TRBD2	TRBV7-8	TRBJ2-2	CASSLVGGDDTGELFF	TGTGCCAGCAGCTTAGTTGGGGGGGACGACACCGGGGAGCTGTTTTTT
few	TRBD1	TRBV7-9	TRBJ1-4	CASSFSGNRGSNEKLFF	TGTGCCAGCAGCTTCTCTGGAAACAGGGGATCTAATGAAAAACTGTTTTTT
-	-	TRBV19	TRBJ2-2	CASRWGHTGELFF	TGTGCCAGTAGATGGGGACACACCGGGGAGCTGTTTTTT
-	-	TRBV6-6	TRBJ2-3	CASSGVSTDTQYF	TGTGCCAGCAGTGGGGTAAGCACAGATACGCAGTATTTT
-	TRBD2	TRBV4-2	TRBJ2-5	CASSHHGSSGEQETQYF	TGTGCCAGCAGCCACCACGGCTCTAGCGGGGAGCAAGAGACCCAGTACTTC
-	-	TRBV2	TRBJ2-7	CATVSRGSEQYF	TGTGCCACCGTTAGCAGGGGCTCCGAGCAGTACTTC
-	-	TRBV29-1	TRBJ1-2	CSGGGGQDYGYTF	TGCAGCGGCGGGGGGGGGCAGGACTATGGCTACACCTTC